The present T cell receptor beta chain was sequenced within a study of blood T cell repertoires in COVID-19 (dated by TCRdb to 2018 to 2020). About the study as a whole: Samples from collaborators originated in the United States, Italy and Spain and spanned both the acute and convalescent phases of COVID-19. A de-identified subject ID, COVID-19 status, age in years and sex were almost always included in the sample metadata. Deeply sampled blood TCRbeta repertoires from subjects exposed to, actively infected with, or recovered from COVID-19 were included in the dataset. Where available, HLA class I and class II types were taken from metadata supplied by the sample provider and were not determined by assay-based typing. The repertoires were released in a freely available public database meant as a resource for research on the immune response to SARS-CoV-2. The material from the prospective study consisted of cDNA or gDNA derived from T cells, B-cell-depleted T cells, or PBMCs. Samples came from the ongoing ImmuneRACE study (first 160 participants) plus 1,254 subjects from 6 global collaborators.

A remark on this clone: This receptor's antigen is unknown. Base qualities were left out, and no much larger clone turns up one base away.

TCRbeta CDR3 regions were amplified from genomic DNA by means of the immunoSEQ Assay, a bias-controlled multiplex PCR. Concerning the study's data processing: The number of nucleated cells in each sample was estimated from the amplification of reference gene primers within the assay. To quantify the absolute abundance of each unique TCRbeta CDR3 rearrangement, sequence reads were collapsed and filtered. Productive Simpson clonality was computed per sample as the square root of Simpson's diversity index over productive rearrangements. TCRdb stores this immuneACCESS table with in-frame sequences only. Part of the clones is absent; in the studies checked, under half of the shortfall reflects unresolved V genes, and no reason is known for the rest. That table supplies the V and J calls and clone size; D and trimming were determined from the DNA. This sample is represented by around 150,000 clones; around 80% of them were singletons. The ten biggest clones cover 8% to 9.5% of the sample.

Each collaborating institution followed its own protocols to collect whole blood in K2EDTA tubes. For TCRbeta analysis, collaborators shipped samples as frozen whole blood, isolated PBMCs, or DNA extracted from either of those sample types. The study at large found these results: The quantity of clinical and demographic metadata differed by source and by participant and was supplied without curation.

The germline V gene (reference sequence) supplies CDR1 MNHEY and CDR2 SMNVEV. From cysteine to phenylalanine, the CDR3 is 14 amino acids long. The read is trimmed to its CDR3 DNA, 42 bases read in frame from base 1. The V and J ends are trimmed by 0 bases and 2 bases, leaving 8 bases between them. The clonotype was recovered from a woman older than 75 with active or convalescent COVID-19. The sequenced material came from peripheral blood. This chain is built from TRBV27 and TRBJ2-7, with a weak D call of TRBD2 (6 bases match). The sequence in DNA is TGTGCCAGCAGTTTATCCTGGGGGGCCTACGAGCAGTACTTC. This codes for CASSLSWGAYEQYF.